A single sample is the source of the 10 T cell receptor beta chains below, sequenced in a study of T cells in Graves' hyperthyroidism and ophthalmopathy. RNA transcripts yielded amplified TCR beta CDR3 regions. Using the HTBI primer set, a first-round RT-PCR was run on the TCR CDR3. TCRdb re-called the multiplex PCR reads through MiXCR, storing one row per CDR3 protein. Counted here are 450,000 to 650,000 distinct CDR3 sequences, roughly a sixth occurring once; the ten biggest clones make up roughly 15%. Sequencing was carried out using blood. These receptors all come from a woman aged 18-29 years with Graves' ophthalmopathy.

The rearrangement joins TRBV7-9 to TRBJ2-3, with 13 bases that match TRBD2. This CDR3 contains 16 residues. Germline CDR1 and CDR2: SEHNR and FQNEAQ (reference sequence). The J segment lost 3 bases and the V segment lost 5 bases, leaving 5 bases of the junction unmatched. CDR3 sequence: CASSHGLAGVTDTQYF. CDR3 DNA: TGTGCCAGCAGCCATGGACTAGCGGGGGTTACAGATACGCAGTATTTT. Combining the CDR3 with reference TRBV7-9 and TRBJ2-3 gives the whole variable domain DTGVSQNPRHKITKRGQNVTFRCDPISEHNRLYWYRQTLGQGPEFLTYFQNEAQLEKSRLLSDRFSAERPKGSFSTLEIQRTEQGDSAMYLCASSHGLAGVTDTQYFGPGTRLTVL.

This clonotype was observed a handful of times. V is TRBV6-1 and J is TRBJ1-4; a possible D gene is TRBD1 (5 bases). There are 15 residues in the CDR3. Trimming took off 5 bases at V and 0 bases at J, with 10 bases between the two ends. CDR1 is MNHNS, CDR2 SASEGT, per germline. The CDR3 nucleotides are TGTGCCAGCAGTTCAACAGGCTCAACTAATGAAAAACTGTTTTTT. Encoded protein: CASSSTGSTNEKLFF.

The chain joins TRBV29-1 to TRBJ1-2; D not resolved. The CDR3 consists of 11 residues. Per the germline V gene, CDR1 is SQVTM and CDR2 is ANQGSEA. V was shortened by 5 bases and J by 10 bases, with 14 bases between the two germline ends. The CDR3 reads CSVPDPLAYTF. The CDR3 bases are TGCAGCGTTCCGGACCCCCTGGCCTACACCTTC.

This clonotype was seen more than once but under ten times. Written as DNA, the CDR3 is TGTGCCAGCAGCTTCCTCGGACAGGGGGAAGACTACGAGCAGTACTTC. It is translated as CASSFLGQGEDYEQYF. The rearrangement uses TRBV11-2 and TRBJ2-7; 10 nucleotides match TRBD1. The CDR3 extends over 16 amino acids. After removal of 3 bases from V and 3 bases from J, the junction contained 8 bases not matched to a gene. Germline assignment: CDR1 SGHAT and CDR2 FQNNGV.

V gene TRBV2 combines with J gene TRBJ2-6; tentatively, D is TRBD1 or TRBD2 (5 bases each). This CDR3 has 19 residues. V shed 5 bases and J shed 0 bases, with 20 bases lying between them. The V gene's germline CDR1 is SNHLY and CDR2 FYNNEI. CDR3 nucleotides: TGTGCCAGCAGTTATAGTGGACACGGGAATAGCTCTGGGGCCAACGTCCTGACTTTC. Residues: CASSYSGHGNSSGANVLTF.

In this sample, this clonotype turned up many times. The CDR3 coding sequence is TGTGCCAGCAGCTTTATCGGCGGTAACTATGGCTACACCTTC. Its translation: CASSFIGGNYGYTF. The chain combines TRBV11-2 with TRBJ1-2; D remains ambiguous. CDR3 length: 14 amino acids. Per the germline V gene, CDR1 is SGHAT and CDR2 is FQNNGV. V gave up 3 bases and J gave up 1 base, with 9 bases separating them.

CDR3 in DNA: TGCAGTGCTAGAGATTACGCGGGGGGCCAAGAGACCCAGTACTTC. Translated: CSARDYAGGQETQYF. This chain uses TRBV20-1 with TRBJ2-5; TRBD2 agrees at 8 bases. CDR3 size: 15 residues. Germline V gene lookup returns CDR1 DFQATT and CDR2 SNEGSKA (reference sequence). V lost 0 bases, J lost 1 base, and 4 bases stayed unmatched.

This clonotype was seen at least ten times. The CDR3 region is CASSLILNNEQFF. CDR3 nucleotide sequence: TGTGCCAGCAGTTTAATTCTTAACAATGAGCAGTTCTTC. The chain employs TRBV12-3 or TRBV12-4 and TRBJ2-1; the D is unclear. Trimming removed 2 bases at V and 5 bases at J, with 7 bases between. The length of the CDR3 is 13 residues.

This clonotype was recorded at least ten times. The chain joins TRBV6-1 to TRBJ2-2, with 8 bases that match TRBD2. The CDR3 runs 17 residues. The ends lost 3 bases at V and 5 bases at J; junction bases unmatched: 11. In germline, CDR1 is MNHNS, CDR2 SASEGT. CDR3 in amino acids: CASSEGAGALYTGELFF. CDR3 bases: TGTGCCAGCAGTGAGGGAGCGGGGGCCCTTTATACCGGGGAGCTGTTTTTT.

The chain carries TRBV29-1 and TRBJ2-7, with 12 positions matching TRBD2. This CDR3 has 16 amino acids. CDR1 is SQVTM and CDR2 is ANQGSEA in the germline V gene. Trimming took 6 bases from V and 2 from J; bases not matched to a gene: 11. In nucleotides, the CDR3 is TGCAGCGTCGCCCGGCTAGCGGGAGGGTCGACCTACGAGCAGTACTTC. Protein sequence: CSVARLAGGSTYEQYF.